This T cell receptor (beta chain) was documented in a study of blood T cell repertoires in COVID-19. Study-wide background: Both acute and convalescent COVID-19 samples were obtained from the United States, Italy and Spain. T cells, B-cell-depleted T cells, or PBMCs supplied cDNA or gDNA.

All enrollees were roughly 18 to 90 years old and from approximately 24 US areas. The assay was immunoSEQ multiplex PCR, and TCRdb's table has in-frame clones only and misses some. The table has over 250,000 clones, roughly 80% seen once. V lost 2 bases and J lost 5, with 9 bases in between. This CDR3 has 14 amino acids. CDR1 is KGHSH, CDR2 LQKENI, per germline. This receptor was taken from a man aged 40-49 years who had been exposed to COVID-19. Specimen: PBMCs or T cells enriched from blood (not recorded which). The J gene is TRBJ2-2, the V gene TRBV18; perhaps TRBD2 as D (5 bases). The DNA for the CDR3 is TGTGCCAGCTCACCAACGGGAACTACCGGGGAGCTGTTTTTT. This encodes CASSPTGTTGELFF.